The 26 T cell receptor beta chains below were found in one sample sequenced in a study of vaccination effects on CD4 cells after COVID-19. Antigens of these TCRs are unknown. Sequencing followed a ViraFEST assay step that expanded antigen-specific CD4+ T cells with viral peptide pools. It was after around eleven days of culture that CD4+ T cells were isolated. Two-dose vaccination with either BNT162b2 or mRNA-1273 was given to the participants. Some clones are missing from TCRdb's copy, which holds only in-frame ones; the method was immunoSEQ multiplex PCR. Of 20,000 to 25,000 clones listed, roughly 76% were seen once; the top ten hold over 8%. The sequences come from CD4+ T cells from PBMCs cultured with HCoV-229E spike peptides, collected after COVID-19 vaccination. The receptor source for this set is a human donor who received a COVID-19 vaccine.

The rearrangement uses TRBV10-2 and TRBJ2-3; 10 nucleotides line up with TRBD2. Germline CDR1 is WSHSY and CDR2 is SAAADI. The CDR3 spans 14 residues. J was trimmed by 4 bases and V by 7 bases; bases with no gene match: 5. Here the CDR3 reads CASKGSGGADTQYF. As DNA, the CDR3 is TGCGCCAGCAAAGGCAGCGGGGGGGCAGATACGCAGTATTTT.

This clone was found a few times. The V call is TRBV12-3 or TRBV12-4, the J call TRBJ2-1, with TRBD2 matching 7 bases. CDR3 length: 12 amino acids. Trimming took 6 bases from V and 10 from J; bases not matched to a gene: 6. CDR3 loop: CASSRTSEEQFF. The CDR3 DNA reads TGTGCCAGCAGCCGGACTAGTGAGGAGCAGTTCTTC.

The chain joins TRBV18 to TRBJ1-1; no clear D. Trimming took off 6 bases at V and 1 base at J, with 18 bases between the two ends. The germline gives CDR1 KGHSH, CDR2 LQKENI. CDR3 size: 16 residues. In nucleotides, the CDR3 is TGTGCCAGCTCCCCCTTGAAGGGAGTAAGGAACACTGAAGCTTTCTTT. Its protein product is CASSPLKGVRNTEAFF.

The chain employs TRBV10-1 and TRBJ2-7, with 8 bases aligning to TRBD1. With V trimmed by 3 bases and J by 3 bases, 4 bases remained unmatched. Germline V gene lookup returns CDR1 WNHNN and CDR2 SYGVQD (reference sequence). The CDR3 is 14 amino acids. This CDR3 is CASSDTGGSYEQYF. Here the CDR3 DNA reads TGCGCCAGCAGTGATACAGGGGGGAGCTACGAGCAGTACTTC.

The rearrangement joins TRBV5-4 to TRBJ1-6; TRBD1 aligns across 9 bases. In germline, CDR1 is SGHNT, CDR2 YYREEE (reference sequence). CDR3 length: 16 amino acids. V lost 3 bases, J lost 9 bases, and 10 bases stayed unmatched. CDR3 nucleotides: TGTGCCAGCAGCTCTGGGACAGGGAGTCGGGTTTCACCCCTCCACTTT. It is translated as CASSSGTGSRVSPLHF.

V gene TRBV6-6 combines with J gene TRBJ2-7, with 9 bases lining up with TRBD2. Germline V gives CDR1 MNHNY, CDR2 SVGAGI (reference sequence). Losses at the gene ends were 2 bases for V and 3 bases for J; bases not matched to a gene: 2. The CDR3 extends over 14 amino acids. The CDR3 sequence: CASSYAGGDYEQYF. CDR3 sequence (DNA): TGTGCCAGCAGTTACGCGGGAGGGGACTACGAGCAGTACTTC.

This clone is classed as medium-sized. The genes are TRBV4-1 and TRBJ2-5; no reliable D call. The CDR3 runs 16 residues. Between the trimmed V and J ends, which lost 4 bases and 5 bases, there was a span of 20 bases. Germline V CDR1 and CDR2: MGHRA, YSYEKL. CDR3 in DNA: TGCGCCAGCAGCCCGAGTCCCGAAGATGGTAGGGAGACCCAGTACTTC. Translation gives CASSPSPEDGRETQYF.

The V and J genes are TRBV6-5 and TRBJ1-2, with D maybe TRBD1 (6 bases). Trimming pared 7 bases from V and 0 bases from J, leaving 9 bases between. CDR1 and CDR2 (germline): MNHEY, SVGAGI. The CDR3 is 13 residues long. The CDR3 loop reads CASTPGANYGYTF. DNA of the CDR3: TGTGCCAGCACCCCAGGGGCTAACTATGGCTACACCTTC.

J is TRBJ1-1 and V is TRBV6-5; D remains ambiguous. Germline loops: CDR1 MNHEY, CDR2 SVGAGI. CDR3 length: 14 residues. V was cut by 7 bases and J by 10 bases, with 22 bases left in between. CDR3 DNA: TGTGCCAGCACCGCGGGAGGTTTTGGTGCGTCAGCTTTCTTT. It specifies CASTAGGFGASAFF.

This clone showed up just once. The chain couples TRBV19 to TRBJ2-7, with 7 bases lining up with TRBD2. V shed 3 bases, J shed 3 bases, and the junction held 5 bases outside the gene matches. Per germline, CDR1 LNHDA and CDR2 SQIVND (reference sequence). This CDR3 is built from 14 residues. CDR3 region: CASSIGGGYYEQYF. As DNA, the CDR3 is TGTGCCAGTAGTATTGGGGGGGGATACTACGAGCAGTACTTC.

This clone occurred a few times. The CDR3: CASSFARGGGNAEAFF. CDR3 nucleotide sequence: TGTGCCAGCAGCTTCGCCCGGGGCGGGGGTAACGCTGAAGCTTTCTTT. The rearrangement joins TRBV5-4 to TRBJ1-1, with D perhaps TRBD1 (5 bases). The CDR3 length is 16 residues. The germline gives CDR1 SGHNT, CDR2 YYREEE (reference sequence). Trimming took 2 bases from V and 6 from J, leaving 20 bases between them.

The genes are TRBV29-1 and TRBJ2-5; D unresolved. The CDR3 covers 13 residues. Trimming cost V 5 bases and J 2 bases, with 12 bases left between them. Germline V gene sequence: CDR1 SQVTM, CDR2 ANQGSEA. CDR3: CSVSAGVQETQYF. The CDR3 DNA reads as TGCAGCGTTTCCGCCGGAGTGCAAGAGACCCAGTACTTC.

The chain is built from TRBV30 and TRBJ1-6; D not certain. V was trimmed by 2 bases and J by 13 bases, leaving 12 bases between them. The CDR3 consists of 12 residues. Germline loops: CDR1 GTSNPN, CDR2 SVGIG (reference sequence). CDR3 amino acids: CAWSFDGEPLHF. The CDR3 DNA sequence: TGTGCCTGGAGTTTCGACGGAGAGCCCCTCCACTTT.

The V call is TRBV11-2, the J call TRBJ2-1, with TRBD2 matching 14 bases. The trim removed 5 bases at V and 8 bases at J, leaving 5 bases unmatched. Germline V gene sequence: CDR1 SGHAT, CDR2 FQNNGV. This CDR3 comprises 15 residues. As DNA, the CDR3 is TGTGCCAGCAGCAGGGGGACTAGCGGGAGCGATGAGCAGTTCTTC. This sequence encodes CASSRGTSGSDEQFF.

The rearrangement joins TRBV6-6 to TRBJ1-1; D call uncertain. Germline V CDR1 and CDR2: MNHNY, SVGAGI (reference sequence). The CDR3 has 15 amino acids. Trimming removed 0 bases at V and 2 bases at J, with 10 bases between. Here the CDR3 reads CASSYSLVQNTEAFF. The CDR3 nucleotides read TGTGCCAGCAGTTACTCGTTAGTACAAAACACTGAAGCTTTCTTT.

V and J are TRBV5-1 and TRBJ2-2; D remains unclear. Trimming stripped 6 bases from V and 0 bases from J, with 6 bases between. CDR3 length equals 13 residues. CDR1 is SGHRS, CDR2 YFSETQ, per germline. The CDR3: CASMDSNTGELFF. As DNA, the CDR3 is TGCGCCAGCATGGATTCGAACACCGGGGAGCTGTTTTTT.

The chain combines TRBV7-8 with TRBJ1-6, with a tentative D call TRBD1 (6 bases). The CDR3 extends over 15 amino acids. Trimming pared 5 bases from V and 7 bases from J, leaving 15 bases between. Germline assignment: CDR1 SGHVS and CDR2 FQNEAQ. CDR3 DNA: TGTGCCAGCAGCGCAAACAGGGTTTCGAATTCACCCCTCCACTTT. This gives the protein CASSANRVSNSPLHF.

This sequence joins TRBV2 and TRBJ2-5; D unclear. V was clipped by 8 bases and J by 2 bases, with 9 bases between them. The germline V gene has CDR1 SNHLY and CDR2 FYNNEI. The CDR3 sequence is 12 residues long. The CDR3, as DNA: TGTGCCAGCGCCCTGGGGCAAGAGACCCAGTACTTC. This codes for CASALGQETQYF.

V is TRBV2 and J is TRBJ2-3; D not resolved. The CDR3 is 14 amino acids. V lost 7 bases and J 0 bases, leaving 11 bases between the germline ends. Germline-derived CDR1 and CDR2 are SNHLY and FYNNEI. CDR3 coding DNA: TGTGCCAGCATGGGAACGACTAGCACAGATACGCAGTATTTT. Translated, it gives CASMGTTSTDTQYF.

In this sample, this clone turned up once. V gene TRBV13 combines with J gene TRBJ2-1, with TRBD2 identical over 7 bases. The CDR3 runs to 17 residues. CDR1 is PRHDT and CDR2 is FYEKMQ in the germline V gene (reference sequence). V lost 2 bases to trimming and J lost 0 bases; unmatched junction nucleotides: 7. In DNA, the CDR3 is TGTGCCAGCAGCTTATTTCTGGGGGGGGGCTCCTACAATGAGCAGTTCTTC. It yields the protein CASSLFLGGGSYNEQFF.

This rearrangement joins TRBV5-8 to TRBJ2-3, with 10 bases aligning to TRBD2. The germline V gene encodes CDR1 SGHTS and CDR2 YDEGEE. V dropped 6 bases and J dropped 3; count of bases not matched to a gene: 7. The CDR3 runs 15 residues. This CDR3 is CASIPTSGLTDTQYF. CDR3 DNA sequence: TGTGCCAGCATCCCGACTAGCGGGCTAACAGATACGCAGTATTTT.

The V and J genes are TRBV2 and TRBJ2-4; D possibly uses TRBD1 or TRBD2 (5 bases each). The germline gives CDR1 SNHLY, CDR2 FYNNEI. There are 11 residues in the CDR3. V was pared by 2 bases and J by 16 bases, with 12 bases between. The CDR3 loop is CASSETSGSYF. DNA for the CDR3: TGTGCCAGCAGTGAAACGTCAGGGAGCTACTTC.

This clone was seen a handful of times. This chain connects TRBV15 to TRBJ1-2; no firm D call. The V gene lost 8 bases and the J gene lost 8 bases, with 9 bases spanning the gap. The CDR3 runs 10 residues. Germline V gene lookup returns CDR1 LNHNV and CDR2 YYDKDF (reference sequence). CDR3 nucleotide sequence: TGTGCCACCGAGAGGACGGGCTACACCTTC. Amino acids: CATERTGYTF. Looking up the rest from reference TRBV15 and TRBJ1-2 gives the full variable domain: DAMVIQNPRYQVTQFGKPVTLSCSQTLNHNVMYWYQQKSSQAPKLLFHYYDKDFNNEADTPDNFQSRRPNTSFCFLDIRSPGLGDTAMYLCATERTGYTFGSGTRLTVV.

The genes are TRBV5-4 and TRBJ1-1; the D is unclear. V lost 4 bases, J lost 1 base, and 8 bases lay in between. This CDR3 has 13 residues. CDR1 SGHNT and CDR2 YYREEE come from the germline V gene (reference sequence). The CDR3 DNA is TGTGCCAGCAGCCGGGCAGCGAACACTGAAGCTTTCTTT. Residues: CASSRAANTEAFF.

The chain links TRBV5-1 to TRBJ1-1, with a weak D call TRBD1 (5 bases). The CDR3 loop spans 15 amino acids. CDR1 is SGHRS, CDR2 YFSETQ, per germline. The V gene lost 3 bases and the J gene lost 0 bases, with 12 bases spanning the gap. CDR3 in DNA: TGCGCCAGCAGCTCCTCGGGACTCATGAACACTGAAGCTTTCTTT. This encodes CASSSSGLMNTEAFF. The full variable domain, in which reference TRBV5-1 and TRBJ1-1 provide the parts outside the CDR3, is KAGVTQTPRYLIKTRGQQVTLSCSPISGHRSVSWYQQTPGQGLQFLFEYFSETQRNKGNFPGRFSGRQFSNSRSEMNVSTLELGDSALYLCASSSSGLMNTEAFFGQGTRLTVV.

V and J are TRBV5-4 and TRBJ1-1; 7 nucleotides agree with TRBD1. Looked up from germline, CDR1 is SGHNT and CDR2 is YYREEE (reference sequence). V was pared by 3 bases and J by 2 bases, with 4 bases of the junction left unmatched. The CDR3 has 14 residues. CDR3 region: CASSWDRANTEAFF. In nucleotides, the CDR3 is TGTGCCAGCAGCTGGGACAGAGCAAACACTGAAGCTTTCTTT.